The rows below give T cell receptor beta chains drawn from one sample of a study of CD4+ T cells in melanoma. This table comes from immunoSEQ multiplex PCR, and its TCRdb copy is limited to in-frame clones, with some not included. There are about 18,000 clones in the sample; approximately 83% occur only once, and 4.5% to 5.5% lies in the top ten. The sample was cells from a culture (not recorded whether cultured in vitro). The receptor source for this set is a human donor with melanoma. CDR3s include the opening cysteine and the closing phenylalanine or tryptophan. The D gene is left open where the match is weak. Clone sizes are given selectively: once, few, many, or a class where the clone is expanded.

v_gene,d_gene,abundance,j_gene,CDR3nt,CDR3aa
TRBV4-2,.,.,TRBJ2-1,TGTGCCAGCAGCCAAGTACGAAAGAATGAGCAGTTCTTC,CASSQVRKNEQFF
TRBV13,.,.,TRBJ1-4,TGTGCCAGCAGCTTAGGCCTTGGAGCAACTAATGAAAAACTGTTTTTT,CASSLGLGATNEKLFF
TRBV11-2,.,.,TRBJ1-5,TGTGCCAGCAGCCAAATGGTCAATCAGCCCCAGCATTTT,CASSQMVNQPQHF
TRBV5-1,TRBD2,.,TRBJ2-2,TGCGCCAGCAGCCGACTAGCGTGGAGTACCGGGGAGCTGTTTTTT,CASSRLAWSTGELFF
TRBV4-1,TRBD1,.,TRBJ1-3,TGCGCCAGCAGCCTCGGGGGACAGGCGGTTTTAAACACCATATATTTT,CASSLGGQAVLNTIYF
TRBV6-5,.,.,TRBJ2-5,TGTGCCAGCAGTTACCGGGGCTCCCAGCGAGAGACCCAGTACTTC,CASSYRGSQRETQYF
TRBV11-2,TRBD2,once,TRBJ2-1,TGTGCCAGCAGCTCTACTAAGGCTACTAGCGGGGGGTACAATGAGCAGTTCTTC,CASSSTKATSGGYNEQFF
TRBV27,TRBD1,once,TRBJ2-4,TGTGCCAGCAGCGACAGGGGAGATTTAGCCAAAAACATTCAGTACTTC,CASSDRGDLAKNIQYF
TRBV13,TRBD2,.,TRBJ2-1,TGTGCCAGCAGCACCCGGACTAGGGCACTCTCTGAGCAGTTCTTC,CASSTRTRALSEQFF
TRBV2,.,.,TRBJ2-1,TGTGCCAGCAGTGAGTGGGGGACGGGTAGATACAATGAGCAGTTCTTC,CASSEWGTGRYNEQFF
TRBV7-8,TRBD2,.,TRBJ2-1,TGTGCCAGCAGCTTTTTTAGCGGGGCCTCCTACAATGAGCAGTTCTTC,CASSFFSGASYNEQFF
TRBV19,TRBD1,.,TRBJ1-5,TGTGCCAGTAGCAGCGACAGGGGGCTCTATCAGCCCCAGCATTTT,CASSSDRGLYQPQHF
TRBV7-9,.,.,TRBJ1-6,TGTGCCAGCAGCTTTGGGCCAGGGGAAAATTCACCCCTCCACTTT,CASSFGPGENSPLHF
TRBV7-2,.,.,TRBJ2-5,TGTGCCAGCAGCTTAGGCGTTCTAGAGACCCAGTACTTC,CASSLGVLETQYF
TRBV23-1,.,.,TRBJ1-6,TGCGCCAGCAGGCGCGACCGTCCCGGGACCCTGCGCCATAATTCACCCCTCCACTTT,CASRRDRPGTLRHNSPLHF
TRBV7-3,.,few,TRBJ2-6,TGTGCCAGCAGCTTAGGAGGGTCTGGGGCCAACGTCCTGACTTTC,CASSLGGSGANVLTF
TRBV18,.,.,TRBJ2-3,TGTGCCAGCTCACCCCAGGGAGATACGCAGTATTTT,CASSPQGDTQYF
TRBV6-1,TRBD1,.,TRBJ1-1,TGTGCCAGCAGCCTCCGGGACAGGGTTGGGACTGAAGCTTTCTTT,CASSLRDRVGTEAFF
TRBV6-6,.,.,TRBJ1-2,TGTGCCAGCAGTTACTCGAATGGTTATGGCTACACCTTC,CASSYSNGYGYTF
TRBV2,TRBD2,.,TRBJ2-7,TGTGCCAGCAGTGACCACCGTGGGGGGGTGGACGAGCAGTACTTC,CASSDHRGGVDEQYF
TRBV6-5,.,.,TRBJ1-2,TGTGCCAGCAGTTACTCGACTGGTGGGGTCATTTCTGGCTACACCTTC,CASSYSTGGVISGYTF
TRBV7-3,TRBD1,.,TRBJ2-2,TGTGCCAGCAGAGGACAGGACACCGGGGAGCTGTTTTTT,CASRGQDTGELFF
TRBV7-9,.,.,TRBJ1-1,TGTGCCAGCAGACTTAATCAGGGGAACACTGAAGCTTTCTTT,CASRLNQGNTEAFF
TRBV11-1,.,.,TRBJ1-1,TGTGCCAGCAGCTTAAGGGGGTCCACTGAAGCTTTCTTT,CASSLRGSTEAFF